Below, one T cell receptor (beta chain) is given with its context. The data belong to a study of cytomegalovirus exposure and HLA in healthy donors. 13 Jbeta primers and 60 Vbeta primers were used for the PCR. Libraries were prepared by immunoSEQ multiplex PCR; TCRdb keeps only in-frame clonotypes and omits some of them. The sample lists approximately 82,000 clones, around 62% occurring once. The ends were cut back, 0 bases at V and 6 bases at J, with 12 bases in the middle. CDR1 is SGHTA and CDR2 is FQGNSA in the germline V gene. The CDR3 consists of 14 residues. The rearrangement links TRBV7-2 to TRBJ2-7, with D perhaps matching TRBD2 (6 bases). The sequenced sample consisted of PBMCs. This clonotype was obtained from a woman aged 25-40 years in good health and CMV-seropositive. CDR3 bases: TGTGCCAGCAGCTTAGCGGGGGGAACGAGCGAGCAGTACTTC. Residues: CASSLAGGTSEQYF.